The clone carrying this T cell receptor (beta chain) was seen a single time. What it recognizes is unknown. Profiled with immunoSEQ multiplex PCR; TCRdb holds only in-frame clones, not every one. The sample includes 79,000 or so clones, 65% to 90% seen only once; the top ten take about 0.57%. The data originate from a study of OX40 agonist ivuxolimab in advanced cancers. Study-level information: Ivuxolimab is an agonistic anti-OX40 (CD134) antibody, and patients were treated with it.

Broader study findings: Low normalized T-cell clonal expansion also characterized some of the nonresponders. Clonal expansion among partial responders at 0.1-3.0 mg/kg ranked near the lowest.

The sample was CD4+ or CD8+ T cells sorted from blood, taken in a trial of the OX40 agonist ivuxolimab. The receptor was isolated from an adult with an advanced solid tumor such as melanoma, head and neck, liver or kidney cancer.

In nucleotides, the CDR3 is TGTGCCAGCAGTCTGCGGGAGGCAGATACGCAGTATTTT. Its protein product is CASSLREADTQYF. This rearrangement joins TRBV27 to TRBJ2-3, with 8 bases that match TRBD2. Trimming cost V 5 bases and J 4 bases; bases outside gene matches: 2. CDR3 length equals 13 residues. Per the germline V gene, CDR1 is MNHEY and CDR2 is SMNVEV (reference sequence).